The present entry profiles one T cell receptor beta chain with its context. Its antigen is unknown. This specimen comes from a study of T cell responses to AZD1222 COVID-19 vaccine. General observations from the study: An increase in Spike-specific TCR breadth and depth was observed after two AZD1222 doses. Unmutated variant regions reportedly attract nearly half of all spike-specific TCRs.

Unmatched junction bases numbered 7, after V lost 3 bases and J lost 3 bases. The V gene's germline CDR1 is SGDLS and CDR2 YYNGEE. This CDR3 is built from 15 residues. The protocol was immunoSEQ multiplex PCR, while the TCRdb copy is restricted to in-frame clones and leaves out a portion. The sample shows about 85,000 clones, about 91% of them seen only once. This TCR derives from an adult who received the AZD1222 COVID-19 vaccine. The sequencing used peripheral blood, collected 28 days after the second AZD1222 dose. The chain has TRBV9 and TRBJ2-7, with 9 bases identical to TRBD1. CDR3 loop: CASSAQGATLYEQYF. For the CDR3, the DNA is TGTGCCAGCAGCGCACAGGGGGCGACTCTCTACGAGCAGTACTTC.